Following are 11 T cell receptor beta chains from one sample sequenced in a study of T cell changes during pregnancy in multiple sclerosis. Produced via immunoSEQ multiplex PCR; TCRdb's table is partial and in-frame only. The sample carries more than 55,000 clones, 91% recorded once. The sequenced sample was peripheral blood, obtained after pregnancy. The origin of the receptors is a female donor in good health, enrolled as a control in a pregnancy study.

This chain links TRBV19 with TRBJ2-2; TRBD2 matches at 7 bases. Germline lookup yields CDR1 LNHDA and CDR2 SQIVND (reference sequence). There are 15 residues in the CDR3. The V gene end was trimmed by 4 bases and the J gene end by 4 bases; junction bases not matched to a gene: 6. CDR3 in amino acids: CASSNPGGGTGELFF. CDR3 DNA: TGTGCCAGTAGTAATCCGGGAGGCGGCACCGGGGAGCTGTTTTTT. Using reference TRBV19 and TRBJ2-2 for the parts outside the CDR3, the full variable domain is DGGITQSPKYLFRKEGQNVTLSCEQNLNHDAMYWYRQDPGQGLRLIYYSQIVNDFQKGDIAEGYSVSREKKESFPLTVTSAQKNPTAFYLCASSNPGGGTGELFFGEGSRLTVL.

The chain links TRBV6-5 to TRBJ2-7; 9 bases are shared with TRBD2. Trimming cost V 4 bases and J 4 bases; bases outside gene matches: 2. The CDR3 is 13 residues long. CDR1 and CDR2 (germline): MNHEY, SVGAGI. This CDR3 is CASSWRGGYEQYF. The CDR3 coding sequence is TGTGCCAGCAGTTGGCGGGGGGGTTACGAGCAGTACTTC.

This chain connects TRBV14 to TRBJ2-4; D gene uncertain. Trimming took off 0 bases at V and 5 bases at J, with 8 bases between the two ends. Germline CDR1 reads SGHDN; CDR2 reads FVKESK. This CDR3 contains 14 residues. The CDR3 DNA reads TGTGCCAGCAGCCAAGAACCTACTCAAAACATTCAGTACTTC. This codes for CASSQEPTQNIQYF.

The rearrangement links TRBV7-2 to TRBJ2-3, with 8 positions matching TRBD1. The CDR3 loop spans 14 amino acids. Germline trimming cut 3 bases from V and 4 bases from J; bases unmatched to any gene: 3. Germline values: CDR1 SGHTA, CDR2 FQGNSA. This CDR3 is CASSLDRAADTQYF. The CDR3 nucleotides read TGTGCCAGCAGCTTGGACAGGGCTGCAGATACGCAGTATTTT.

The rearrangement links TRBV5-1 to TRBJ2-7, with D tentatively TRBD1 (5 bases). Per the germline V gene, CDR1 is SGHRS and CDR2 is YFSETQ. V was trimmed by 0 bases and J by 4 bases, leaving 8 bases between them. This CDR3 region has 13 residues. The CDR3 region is CASSLASGYEQYF. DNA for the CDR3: TGCGCCAGCAGCTTGGCCTCAGGGTACGAGCAGTACTTC.

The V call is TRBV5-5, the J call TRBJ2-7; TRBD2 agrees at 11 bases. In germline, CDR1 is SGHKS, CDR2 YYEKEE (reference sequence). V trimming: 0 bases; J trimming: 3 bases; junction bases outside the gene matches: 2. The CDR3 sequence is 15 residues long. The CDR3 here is CASSLDSGRVYEQYF. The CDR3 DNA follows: TGTGCCAGCAGCTTGGATAGCGGGAGGGTCTACGAGCAGTACTTC.

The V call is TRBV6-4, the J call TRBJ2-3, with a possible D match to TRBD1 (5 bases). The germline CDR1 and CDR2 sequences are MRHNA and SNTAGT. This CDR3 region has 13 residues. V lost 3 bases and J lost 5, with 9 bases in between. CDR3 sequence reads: CASSDGTGDTQYF. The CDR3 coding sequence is TGTGCCAGCAGTGATGGTACAGGAGATACGCAGTATTTT.

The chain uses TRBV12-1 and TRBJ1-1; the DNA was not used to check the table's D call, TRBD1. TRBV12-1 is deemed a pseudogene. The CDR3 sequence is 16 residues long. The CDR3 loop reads CASSFEPTGAPTEAFF. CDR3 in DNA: TGTGCCAGCAGCTTCGAGCCGACAGGGGCTCCCACAGAAGCTTTCTTT.

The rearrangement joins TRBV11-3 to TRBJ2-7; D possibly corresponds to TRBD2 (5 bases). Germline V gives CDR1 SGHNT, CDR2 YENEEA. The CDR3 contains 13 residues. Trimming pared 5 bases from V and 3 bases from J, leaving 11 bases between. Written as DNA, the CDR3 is TGTGCCAGCAGCCCCCGGGGAGACTACGAGCAGTACTTC. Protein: CASSPRGDYEQYF.

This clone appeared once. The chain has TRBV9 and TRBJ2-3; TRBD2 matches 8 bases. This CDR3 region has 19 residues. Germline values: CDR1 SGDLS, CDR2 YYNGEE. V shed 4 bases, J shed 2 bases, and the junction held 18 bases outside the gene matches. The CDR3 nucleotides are TGTGCCAGCAGCACAGTGCCGGGACTAGTGGAGGGCTTCACAGATACGCAGTATTTT. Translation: CASSTVPGLVEGFTDTQYF.

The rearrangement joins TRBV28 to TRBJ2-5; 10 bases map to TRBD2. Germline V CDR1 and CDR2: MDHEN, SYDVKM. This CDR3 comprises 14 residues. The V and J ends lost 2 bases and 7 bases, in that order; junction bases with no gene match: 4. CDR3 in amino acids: CASSLSGRAGTQYF. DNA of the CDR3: TGTGCCAGCAGTTTAAGCGGGAGGGCCGGGACCCAGTACTTC. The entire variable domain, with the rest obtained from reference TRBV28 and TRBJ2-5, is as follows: DVKVTQSSRYLVKRTGEKVFLECVQDMDHENMFWYRQDPGLGLRLIYFSYDVKMKEKGDIPEGYSVSREKKERFSLILESASTNQTSMYLCASSLSGRAGTQYFGPGTRLLVL.